This is a list of T cell receptor beta chains from one sample in a study of blood T cell repertoires in COVID-19. Only in-frame clones appear in the TCRdb table, and some are missing; sequencing was by immunoSEQ multiplex PCR. Seen here are about 98,000 clones, 92% observed once, and the top ten hold 1.9%. The sequenced sample consisted of peripheral blood. These receptor sequences come from a woman in her forties or fifties with COVID-19, enrolled during active disease. Both conserved end residues are part of each CDR3. The order of the fields is clone size, J gene, V gene, D gene, CDR3 protein, CDR3 DNA. A D gene is named only where the DNA matches it firmly. Clone size is given for some rows only: seen once, a few or many times, or a class if the clone is expanded.

>medium-sized|TRBJ1-1|TRBV7-9|NA
CASSMAENTEAFF
TGTGCCAGCAGCATGGCAGAGAACACTGAAGCTTTCTTT
>NA|TRBJ2-7|TRBV24-1|NA
CATSDRQGGEQYF
TGTGCCACCAGTGACCGTCAGGGCGGCGAGCAGTACTTC
>many|TRBJ1-1|TRBV19|NA
CASSRGPGVAFF
TGTGCCAGTAGTCGGGGACCGGGGGTGGCTTTCTTT
>once|TRBJ2-3|TRBV21-1|NA
CASSKASTDTQYF
TGTGCCAGCAGCAAGGCTAGCACAGATACGCAGTATTTT
>once|TRBJ1-5|TRBV19|TRBD1
CASTGQGIFEPQHF
TGTGCCAGTACGGGACAGGGTATCTTCGAGCCCCAGCATTTT
>NA|TRBJ1-2|TRBV5-3|NA
CARSLAGSYGYTF
TGTGCCAGAAGCTTGGCAGGTTCTTATGGCTACACCTTC
>NA|TRBJ2-1|TRBV9|TRBD2
CASSLETSGGSNEQFF
TGTGCCAGCAGCCTAGAGACTAGCGGGGGATCCAATGAGCAGTTCTTC
>NA|TRBJ1-1|TRBV30|NA
CAWSVVSRGTEAFF
TGTGCCTGGAGTGTGGTTAGCAGGGGCACTGAAGCTTTCTTT
>NA|TRBJ2-1|TRBV6-1|TRBD2
CASSETLAGGSNEQFF
TGTGCCAGCAGTGAAACACTAGCGGGGGGCAGTAATGAGCAGTTCTTC
>NA|TRBJ2-7|TRBV11-3|TRBD1
CASSLEGQGIYEQYF
TGTGCCAGCAGCTTAGAGGGACAGGGGATCTACGAGCAGTACTTC